What follows are 28 T cell receptor beta chains derived from one specimen sequenced in a study of T cell repertoires in cytomegalovirus infection. A single record per CDR3 protein comes from TCRdb applying MiXCR to the reads. The sample has about 160,000 distinct CDR3 sequences; about a fifth are singletons. These receptors have no identified antigens. This material consisted of CD8+ T cells from cultured PBMCs, taken from culture after CMV antigen stimulation. These receptors were obtained from a human donor in good health (CMV status not recorded). Some clones in this sample may be carry-over from other donors' samples.

The gene calls are TRBV7-6 and TRBJ2-7, with no clear D. V lost 0 bases and J 0 bases, leaving 15 bases between the germline ends. This CDR3 has 17 residues. Germline CDR1 SGHVS, CDR2 FNYEAQ. The CDR3 is CASSLAIGKGSSYEQYF. The CDR3 region has the DNA TGTGCCAGCAGCTTAGCGATAGGGAAGGGTAGCTCCTACGAGCAGTACTTC.

The rearrangement links TRBV29-1 to TRBJ1-2; TRBD1 is a possible D gene (5 bases). CDR3 length: 14 residues. Trimming stripped 6 bases from V and 5 bases from J, with 19 bases between. Germline CDR1 SQVTM, CDR2 ANQGSEA. CDR3 coding DNA: TGCAGCGTAATCTTTGGGGACCGCGTATATGGCTACACCTTC. It yields the protein CSVIFGDRVYGYTF.

In its sample, this clonotype was seen a few times. The chain has TRBV19 and TRBJ1-2; TRBD1 matches at 9 bases. Trimming took 5 bases from V and 6 from J; bases not matched to a gene: 7. This CDR3 region has 14 residues. Germline CDR1 reads LNHDA; CDR2 reads SQIVND (reference sequence). CDR3 loop: CASSSPGQGHGYTF. The CDR3 bases are TGTGCCAGTAGTTCCCCGGGACAGGGACATGGCTACACCTTC.

The gene calls are TRBV5-6 and TRBJ2-2, with D uncertain. Germline V gives CDR1 SGHDT, CDR2 YYEEEE. This CDR3 comprises 11 residues. Trimming took 7 bases from V and 6 from J, leaving 7 bases between them. The CDR3 here is CASGEPGELFF. The DNA of the CDR3 is TGTGCCAGCGGTGAACCCGGGGAGCTGTTTTTT.

This clonotype was counted between two and nine times. The V call is TRBV10-3, the J call TRBJ1-2; D is unclear. In germline, CDR1 is ENHRY, CDR2 SYGVKD. The CDR3 has 13 amino acids. V shed 0 bases and J shed 8 bases, with 10 bases lying between them. In DNA form, the CDR3 reads TGTGCCATCAGTGAGTCGGACGGAGGAGGCTACACCTTC. Encoded protein: CAISESDGGGYTF.

This clonotype has more than one count but fewer than ten. The V call is TRBV11-2, the J call TRBJ2-3; D is possibly TRBD2 (5 bases). This CDR3 region has 16 residues. CDR1 SGHAT and CDR2 FQNNGV come from the germline V gene. Trimming took off 1 base at V and 4 bases at J, with 15 bases between the two ends. The CDR3 protein is CASSLAYRGEADTQYF. The CDR3 region has the DNA TGTGCCAGCAGCTTAGCTTACCGGGGTGAGGCAGATACGCAGTATTTT.

The CDR3 DNA is TGTGCCAGCAGCACCCAAAAACCAGCATCTCCGGGACAGAACTACGAGCAGTACTTC. Amino acid sequence: CASSTQKPASPGQNYEQYF. The gene calls are TRBV7-9 and TRBJ2-7, with 7 bases lining up with TRBD1. CDR1 SEHNR and CDR2 FQNEAQ come from the germline V gene (reference sequence). V was clipped by 5 bases and J by 3 bases; unmatched bases: 22. The CDR3 extends over 19 amino acids.

This clonotype has more than one count but fewer than ten. The CDR3 is CASGDRGRNNEQFF. The CDR3 DNA sequence: TGTGCCAGCGGAGACAGGGGGCGAAACAATGAGCAGTTCTTC. V gene TRBV6-6 combines with J gene TRBJ2-1; 10 positions agree with TRBD1. V gave up 8 bases and J gave up 5 bases; unmatched junction bases: 6. The CDR3 sequence is 14 residues long. From germline, CDR1 is MNHNY and CDR2 SVGAGI (reference sequence).

This clonotype showed up just a few times. The rearrangement links TRBV4-2 to TRBJ1-2; TRBD1 matches at 7 bases. V dropped 1 base and J dropped 3; count of bases not matched to a gene: 2. Germline values: CDR1 LGHNA, CDR2 YNFKEQ. This CDR3 contains 14 residues. The CDR3 reads CASSQGGTDYGYTF. The CDR3 nucleotides read TGTGCCAGCAGCCAAGGAGGGACAGACTATGGCTACACCTTC.

V usage is TRBV13 and J usage is TRBJ1-4, with a tentative D call TRBD1 (5 bases). Trimming left V 4 bases short and J 4 bases short, with 13 bases between. The germline CDR1 and CDR2 sequences are PRHDT and FYEKMQ (reference sequence). CDR3 length equals 15 residues. This CDR3 reads CASSSDGAHNEKLFF. Written as DNA, the CDR3 is TGTGCCAGCAGCTCTGACGGGGCCCATAATGAAAAACTGTTTTTT. The entire variable domain, with the rest obtained from reference TRBV13 and TRBJ1-4, is as follows: AAGVIQSPRHLIKEKRETATLKCYPIPRHDTVYWYQQGPGQDPQFLISFYEKMQSDKGSIPDRFSAQQFSDYHSELNMSSLELGDSALYFCASSSDGAHNEKLFFGSGTQLSVL.

The chain carries TRBV19 and TRBJ1-5; D is uncertain. The CDR3 has 15 residues. V was pared by 2 bases and J by 0 bases, with 8 bases between. CDR1 LNHDA and CDR2 SQIVND come from the germline V gene (reference sequence). CDR3: CASSISYYSNQPQHF. The CDR3 region has the DNA TGTGCCAGTAGTATATCGTATTATAGCAATCAGCCCCAGCATTTT.

The CDR3: CASSEEGISNQPQHF. CDR3 in DNA: TGTGCCAGCAGTGAAGAAGGGATTAGCAATCAGCCCCAGCATTTT. The V call is TRBV6-1, the J call TRBJ1-5; D is unclear. This CDR3 contains 15 residues. V lost 1 base to trimming and J lost 0 bases, with 7 bases between them. Per the germline V gene, CDR1 is MNHNS and CDR2 is SASEGT.

This clonotype was observed a few times. The V gene is TRBV28, the J gene TRBJ2-7; D not resolved. CDR3 size: 14 residues. The V end was cut by 6 bases, the J end by 2 bases, with 14 bases between. The germline V gene encodes CDR1 MDHEN and CDR2 SYDVKM. DNA of the CDR3: TGTGCCAGCAGCCAACCCCCCGAGCCCTACGAGCAGTACTTC. Translating gives CASSQPPEPYEQYF.

The chain combines TRBV27 with TRBJ2-3; 10 bases agree with TRBD2. V was clipped by 4 bases and J by 0 bases; unmatched bases: 1. The CDR3 covers 15 residues. The germline CDR1 and CDR2 sequences are MNHEY and SMNVEV (reference sequence). The CDR3 protein is CASSWTSGSTDTQYF. The DNA for the CDR3 is TGTGCCAGCAGTTGGACTAGCGGAAGCACAGATACGCAGTATTTT.

This clonotype was observed many times. The chain carries TRBV6-1 and TRBJ2-1; D remains ambiguous. V lost 6 bases and J 8 bases, leaving 11 bases between the germline ends. The CDR3 covers 12 residues. Germline CDR1 MNHNS, CDR2 SASEGT. This CDR3 reads CASRTPPHEQFF. In DNA, the CDR3 is TGTGCCAGCAGAACCCCCCCCCATGAGCAGTTCTTC.

Only a few counts were recorded for this clonotype. This chain uses TRBV7-8 with TRBJ1-4, with D uncertain. Germline assignment: CDR1 SGHVS and CDR2 FQNEAQ. The CDR3 has 12 residues. Trimming removed 8 bases from V and 4 bases from J, with 8 bases in between. The CDR3 DNA is TGTGCCAGCGCGGGCCTTAATGAAAAACTGTTTTTT. Translated, it gives CASAGLNEKLFF.

This clonotype was counted a few times. V is TRBV7-9 and J is TRBJ2-7, with D possibly matching TRBD1 (6 bases). The V gene's germline CDR1 is SEHNR and CDR2 FQNEAQ (reference sequence). This CDR3 has 12 residues. Trimming stripped 3 bases from V and 9 bases from J, with 12 bases between. The CDR3 spells CASSFLTQGQYF. In DNA, the CDR3 is TGTGCCAGCAGCTTTTTGACACAGGGGCAGTACTTC.

A few counts support this clonotype. This chain links TRBV4-1 with TRBJ2-1, with D hard to call. CDR1 MGHRA and CDR2 YSYEKL come from the germline V gene. This CDR3 is built from 13 residues. With 1 base removed from V and 7 bases from J, the gap between germline ends came to 8 bases. In DNA, the CDR3 is TGCGCCAGCAGCCAAGTATCTGGGAATGAGCAGTTCTTC. This encodes CASSQVSGNEQFF.

This clonotype was seen a handful of times. The chain joins TRBV4-1 to TRBJ2-7; either TRBD1 or TRBD2 may supply D (5 bases each). This CDR3 contains 16 residues. V lost 0 bases, J lost 0 bases, and 12 bases lay in between. CDR1 is MGHRA and CDR2 is YSYEKL in the germline V gene. The CDR3 DNA is TGCGCCAGCAGCCAAGATTCGGGACCGGCCTCCTACGAGCAGTACTTC. Protein sequence: CASSQDSGPASYEQYF.

CDR3 in DNA: TGTGCCAGCAGCTCAACCCGGGACAGGGGGCTAAATGAGCAGTTCTTC. It encodes CASSSTRDRGLNEQFF. The rearrangement joins TRBV13 to TRBJ2-1; the match to TRBD1 covers 12 bases. The junction had 8 bases not matched to a gene; V was cut back by 4 bases and J by 7 bases. The CDR3 loop spans 16 amino acids. CDR1 and CDR2 (germline): PRHDT, FYEKMQ (reference sequence).

This chain joins TRBV11-1 and TRBJ1-2; 7 bases line up with TRBD1. Germline V gene lookup returns CDR1 SGHAT and CDR2 FQDESV (reference sequence). CDR3 length: 14 amino acids. After removal of 5 bases from V and 8 bases from J, the junction contained 11 bases not matched to a gene. This CDR3 is CASSPTGEGDGYTF. CDR3 in DNA: TGTGCCAGCAGCCCAACAGGGGAAGGGGACGGCTACACCTTC. The variable domain in full, with the rest retrieved from reference TRBV11-1 and TRBJ1-2, is EAEVAQSPRYKITEKSQAVAFWCDPISGHATLYWYRQILGQGPELLVQFQDESVVDDSQLPKDRFSAERLKGVDSTLKIQPAELGDSAMYLCASSPTGEGDGYTFGSGTRLTVV.

The chain joins TRBV2 to TRBJ1-2; D remains ambiguous. V lost 0 bases and J lost 2, with 10 bases in between. Germline V gene lookup returns CDR1 SNHLY and CDR2 FYNNEI. The CDR3 length is 15 residues. The CDR3 region has the DNA TGTGCCAGCAGTGAAGCGCTGGCCCAAAACTATGGCTACACCTTC. Translated: CASSEALAQNYGYTF.

This clonotype was found once. The chain uses TRBV11-2 and TRBJ2-1, with no clear D. CDR3 length: 14 residues. Trimming removed 5 bases at V and 3 bases at J, with 11 bases between. Germline V gene sequence: CDR1 SGHAT, CDR2 FQNNGV. Written as DNA, the CDR3 is TGTGCCAGCAGCCATAGTCGGTACTACAATGAGCAGTTCTTC. Translating it yields CASSHSRYYNEQFF.

The chain has TRBV7-2 and TRBJ1-3, with D maybe TRBD1 (5 bases). Germline CDR1 reads SGHTA; CDR2 reads FQGNSA. This CDR3 is 15 amino acids long. V dropped 3 bases and J dropped 2 bases, with 11 bases sitting between them. The CDR3 protein is CASSLSGSTGNTIYF. CDR3 nucleotides: TGTGCCAGCAGCTTGTCAGGGTCTACTGGAAACACCATATATTTT. The full variable domain, with the rest looked up from reference TRBV7-2 and TRBJ1-3, is GAGVSQSPSNKVTEKGKDVELRCDPISGHTALYWYRQSLGQGLEFLIYFQGNSAPDKSGLPSDRFSAERTGGSVSTLTIQRTQQEDSAVYLCASSLSGSTGNTIYFGEGSWLTVV.

The chain employs TRBV4-3 and TRBJ1-6; D might be TRBD1 (5 bases). This CDR3 comprises 15 residues. V dropped 5 bases and J dropped 5 bases, with 13 bases sitting between them. CDR1 is LGHNA and CDR2 is YSLEER in the germline V gene. CDR3 region: CASSDSLVNNSPLHF. The CDR3 DNA is TGCGCCAGCAGCGACAGCCTCGTTAATAATTCACCCCTCCACTTT.

This clonotype was seen only a few times. V is TRBV7-9 and J is TRBJ1-1; 7 bases agree with TRBD1. This CDR3 is built from 14 residues. CDR1 SEHNR and CDR2 FQNEAQ come from the germline V gene (reference sequence). V lost 6 bases and J lost 5; bases outside the gene matches: 9. CDR3 sequence (DNA): TGTGCCAGCAGTAAATTGGACAGGCTTACTGAAGCTTTCTTT. It is translated as CASSKLDRLTEAFF.

The chain uses TRBV27 and TRBJ1-1; 8 bases match TRBD1. The CDR3 spans 15 residues. Germline trimming cut 6 bases from V and 4 bases from J; bases unmatched to any gene: 10. Germline V gives CDR1 MNHEY, CDR2 SMNVEV (reference sequence). CDR3 sequence reads: CASRTGRTGRTEAFF. CDR3 sequence (DNA): TGTGCCAGCAGGACGGGAAGGACAGGGCGCACTGAAGCTTTCTTT.

The rearrangement joins TRBV28 to TRBJ2-7; D remains unclear. The germline V gene has CDR1 MDHEN and CDR2 SYDVKM. The ends were cut back, 5 bases at V and 1 base at J, with 12 bases in the middle. The CDR3 contains 14 residues. The CDR3 bases are TGTGCCAGCAGTACCCCGGACGGATCCTACGAGCAGTACTTC. Protein product: CASSTPDGSYEQYF.